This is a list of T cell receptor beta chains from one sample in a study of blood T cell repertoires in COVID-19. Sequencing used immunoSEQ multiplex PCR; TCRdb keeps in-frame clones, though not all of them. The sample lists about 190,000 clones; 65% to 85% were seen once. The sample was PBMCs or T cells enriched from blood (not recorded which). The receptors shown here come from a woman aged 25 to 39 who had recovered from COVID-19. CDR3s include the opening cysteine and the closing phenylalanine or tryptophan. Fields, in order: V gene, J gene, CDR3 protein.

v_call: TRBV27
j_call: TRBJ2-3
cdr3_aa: CASNEANPSTDTQYF

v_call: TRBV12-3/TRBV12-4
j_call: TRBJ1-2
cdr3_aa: CASSKQGYGYTF

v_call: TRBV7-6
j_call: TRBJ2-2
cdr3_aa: CASSLAPGGSTGELFF

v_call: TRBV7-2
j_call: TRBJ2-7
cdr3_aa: CASSLSSYEQYF

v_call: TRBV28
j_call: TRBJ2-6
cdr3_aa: CASTLWAGMSSGANVLTF

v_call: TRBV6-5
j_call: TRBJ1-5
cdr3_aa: CASSYGGDGNQPQHF

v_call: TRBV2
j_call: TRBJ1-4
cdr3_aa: CASSPLQPNEKLFF

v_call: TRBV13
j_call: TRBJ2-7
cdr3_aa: CASRFPPGTGSAEQYF

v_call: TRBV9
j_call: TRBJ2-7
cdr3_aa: CASSPRGSGSAYEQYF

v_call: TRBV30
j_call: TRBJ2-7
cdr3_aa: CAWKWRSYEQYF

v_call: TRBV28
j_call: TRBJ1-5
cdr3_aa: CASSPTGGSNQPQHF

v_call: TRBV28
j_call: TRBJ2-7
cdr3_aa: CASSLRTDEQYF

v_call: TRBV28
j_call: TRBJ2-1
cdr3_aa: CASSPDRNEQFF

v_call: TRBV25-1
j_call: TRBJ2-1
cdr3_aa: CASQFLIGNEQFF

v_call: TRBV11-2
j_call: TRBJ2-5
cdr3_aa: CASSLVAGGPETQYF

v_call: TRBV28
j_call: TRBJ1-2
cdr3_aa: CASSLLTGITGYGYTF

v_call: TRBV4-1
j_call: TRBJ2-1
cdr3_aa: CASSQDWGTGHKNEQFF

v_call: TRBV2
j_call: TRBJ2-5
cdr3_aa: CASRRLAGVETQYF

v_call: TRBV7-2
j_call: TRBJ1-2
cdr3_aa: CASSLEEYGYTF

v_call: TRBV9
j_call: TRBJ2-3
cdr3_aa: CASSVVSQRGGTDTQYF